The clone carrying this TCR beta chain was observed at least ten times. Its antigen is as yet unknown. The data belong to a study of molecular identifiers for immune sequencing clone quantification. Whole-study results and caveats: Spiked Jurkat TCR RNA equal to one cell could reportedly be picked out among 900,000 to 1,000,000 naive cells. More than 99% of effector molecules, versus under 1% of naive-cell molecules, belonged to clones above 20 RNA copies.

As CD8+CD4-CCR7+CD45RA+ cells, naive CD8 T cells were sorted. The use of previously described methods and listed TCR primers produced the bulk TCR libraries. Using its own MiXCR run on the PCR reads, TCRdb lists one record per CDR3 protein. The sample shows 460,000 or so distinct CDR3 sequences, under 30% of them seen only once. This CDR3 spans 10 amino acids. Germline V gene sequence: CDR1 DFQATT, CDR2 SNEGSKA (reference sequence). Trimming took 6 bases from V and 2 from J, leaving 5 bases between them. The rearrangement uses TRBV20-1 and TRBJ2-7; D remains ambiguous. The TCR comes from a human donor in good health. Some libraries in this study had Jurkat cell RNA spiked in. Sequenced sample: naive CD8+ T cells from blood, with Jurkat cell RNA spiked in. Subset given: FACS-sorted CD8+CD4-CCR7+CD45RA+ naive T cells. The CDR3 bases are TGCAGTGCCAGCACCTACGAGCAGTACTTC. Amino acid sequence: CSASTYEQYF.